This T cell receptor (beta chain) came from a study of shared clonotypes between healthy human individuals. Study observations and caveats: Generally, naive subsets (rather than memory subsets) showed larger estimated richness.

At deep level, the assay was performed. Clones were sequenced by immunoSEQ multiplex PCR, and TCRdb holds only the in-frame ones, with some missing. The sample has fewer than 850,000 clones; less than 95% are singletons. This clone was seen just once. Its antigen is as yet unknown. Sequenced sample: memory CD8+ T cells from PBMCs. Subset given: CD45RO+ cells pooled with CCR7-negative TemRA cells. The sequence was collected from a man aged 18 to 29 in good health. Some clones in this sample may be carry-over from other donors' samples.

CDR3 residues: CASSLVETSGRVTQYF. In nucleotides, the CDR3 is TGTGCCAGCAGCTTAGTGGAGACTAGCGGGAGGGTTACGCAGTATTTT. The rearrangement uses TRBV13 and TRBJ2-3, with TRBD2 matching 14 bases. V dropped 1 base and J dropped 8; count of bases not matched to a gene: 5. The germline V gene has CDR1 PRHDT and CDR2 FYEKMQ (reference sequence). The CDR3 is 16 residues long. Filled out from reference TRBV13 and TRBJ2-3, the complete variable domain reads AAGVIQSPRHLIKEKRETATLKCYPIPRHDTVYWYQQGPGQDPQFLISFYEKMQSDKGSIPDRFSAQQFSDYHSELNMSSLELGDSALYFCASSLVETSGRVTQYFGPGTRLTVL.